Listed below are T cell receptor beta chains from one sample, sequenced in a study of T cell responses to AZD1222 COVID-19 vaccine. Produced via immunoSEQ multiplex PCR; TCRdb's table is partial and in-frame only. This sample has over 150,000 clones; roughly nine tenths occur once, and the top ten carry 5.5%. This specimen was peripheral blood, taken on day 0 of MenACWY control vaccination. The receptor source for this set is an adult in good health. CDR3s leave out the opening cysteine and the closing phenylalanine or tryptophan. The order of the fields is V gene, J gene, CDR3 protein.

TRBV6-6	TRBJ1-2	ASRRTGADYGYT
TRBV2	TRBJ2-1	ASSEAGFEQF
TRBV19	TRBJ1-5	ASSILGRGSNQPQH
TRBV11-3	TRBJ1-3	ASSPGQGPGNTIY
TRBV25-1	TRBJ1-2	ASSDRDRGYGYT
TRBV3-1/TRBV3-2	TRBJ1-5	ASSQDPAGGQPQH
TRBV7-3	TRBJ2-1	ASSQEGYNEQF
TRBV4-1	TRBJ2-1	ASSQGPLGEQF
TRBV5-1	TRBJ2-1	ASSLQGQGALTGGPSGQNEQF
TRBV28	TRBJ1-3	ATQTGGGNTIY
TRBV5-1	TRBJ1-4	ASSLNPRRQGAEWEKLF
TRBV9	TRBJ1-4	ASSVDSGTGVDEKLF
TRBV5-8	TRBJ2-3	ASSSLPRVAGYTDTQY
TRBV6-6	TRBJ1-4	ASSYVGNEKLF
TRBV28	TRBJ1-4	ASSLRRSTNEKLF
TRBV5-1	TRBJ1-4	ASSLVRAYNEKLF
TRBV5-1	TRBJ2-7	ASSLMGQGKNEQY
TRBV6-5	TRBJ1-1	ASLSTTGTEAF
TRBV5-4	TRBJ1-1	ASSLKGPPGEAF
TRBV5-1	TRBJ2-7	ASSLAGVGEQY
TRBV5-1	TRBJ2-7	ASSSDGQEPYEQY
TRBV3-1/TRBV3-2	TRBJ2-3	ASSQGPSGITDTQY
TRBV10-3	TRBJ1-5	ATGANNQPQH
TRBV28	TRBJ1-5	ASSLKGFYSNQPQH
TRBV29-1	TRBJ2-2	SVVLVTGELF
TRBV5-4	TRBJ1-4	ASRQGANEKLF
TRBV15	TRBJ1-5	ATSRGTGPNQPQH
TRBV21-1	TRBJ1-6	ASSPRGGGRHSPLH
TRBV19	TRBJ2-2	ASSPVRGVAGELF
TRBV30	TRBJ2-7	ACRTSYEQY
TRBV2	TRBJ1-1	ASSERRGRNTEAF
TRBV23-1	TRBJ1-2	ASTPRQGAFGGYT
TRBV7-9	TRBJ2-2	ASSSWTGPNTGELF
TRBV23-1	TRBJ2-5	ASSQSVVGGTQY
TRBV9	TRBJ1-2	ASTASNYGYT
TRBV27	TRBJ1-4	ASSLFGGMSEKLF
TRBV5-1	TRBJ2-1	ASSLWGSSDNEQF
TRBV5-1	TRBJ2-1	ASGIRSYNEQF
TRBV11-2	TRBJ1-2	ASSPWDGGDYGYT
TRBV7-9	TRBJ2-1	ASSPVPGNNEQF
TRBV21-1	TRBJ2-7	ASSALAGSPYEQY
TRBV11-3	TRBJ1-5	ASSGTGVLQGAGNQPQH
TRBV11-3	TRBJ2-3	ASSLEATTDTQY
TRBV10-1	TRBJ2-3	ASSERPTDTQY
TRBV19	TRBJ2-4	ASSKDRLKNIQY
TRBV4-3	TRBJ1-5	ASSPGQGNQPQH